Presented here are 31 T cell receptor beta chains from one specimen sequenced in a study of T cells in localized non-small cell lung cancer. Clones were read by immunoSEQ multiplex PCR, and TCRdb kept only the in-frame ones, dropping some. The sample lists around 69,000 clones; approximately 87% were seen once. The sequencing here drew on peripheral blood, taken before any cancer treatment. The receptors shown here come from a woman between 40 and 69 years old with stage I lung adenocarcinoma.

The chain employs TRBV4-3 and TRBJ2-3; 10 bases agree with TRBD2. CDR1 and CDR2 from the germline V gene are LGHNA and YSLEER. Trimming took 4 bases from V and 3 from J; bases not matched to a gene: 7. The CDR3 consists of 16 residues. The CDR3 reads CASSPDYSGGTDTQYF. The CDR3 region has the DNA TGCGCCAGCAGCCCAGACTATAGCGGGGGGACAGATACGCAGTATTTT.

The chain employs TRBV27 and TRBJ2-7, with 7 bases lining up with TRBD1. The CDR3 contains 16 residues. The germline V gene has CDR1 MNHEY and CDR2 SMNVEV (reference sequence). V was pared by 3 bases and J by 2 bases, with 10 bases of the junction left unmatched. The chain's CDR3 is CASSFAAGGQAYEQYF. The CDR3 DNA reads as TGTGCCAGCAGTTTTGCGGCGGGCGGACAGGCCTACGAGCAGTACTTC.

The chain recombines TRBV29-1 with TRBJ2-2; TRBD1 matches 10 bases. The CDR3 is made up of 14 amino acids. CDR1 is SQVTM and CDR2 is ANQGSEA in the germline V gene. The J segment lost 5 bases and the V segment lost 6 bases, leaving 6 bases of the junction unmatched. The CDR3, as DNA: TGCAGCGTAGCTGGACAGGGGGGGACCGGGGAGCTGTTTTTT. It specifies CSVAGQGGTGELFF.

The chain recombines TRBV4-1 with TRBJ1-1, with TRBD1 matching 9 bases. CDR1 and CDR2 (germline): MGHRA, YSYEKL. This CDR3 comprises 16 residues. V trimming: 0 bases; J trimming: 0 bases; junction bases outside the gene matches: 2. For the CDR3, the DNA is TGCGCCAGCAGCCAAGAATGGACAGGGGTGAACACTGAAGCTTTCTTT. This translates into CASSQEWTGVNTEAFF.

J is TRBJ1-1 and V is TRBV7-2; TRBD1 aligns across 7 bases. Trimming took 6 bases from V and 6 from J; bases not matched to a gene: 4. Germline V gene sequence: CDR1 SGHTA, CDR2 FQGNSA. The CDR3 has 12 residues. The CDR3 loop reads CASSRQGPEAFF. CDR3 nucleotide sequence: TGTGCCAGCAGTAGACAGGGCCCTGAAGCTTTCTTT.

This chain connects TRBV5-1 to TRBJ2-1, with D uncertain. The CDR3 sequence is 15 residues long. V lost 2 bases, J lost 0 bases, and 9 bases lay in between. Germline V gives CDR1 SGHRS, CDR2 YFSETQ. CDR3 nucleotides: TGCGCCAGCAGCTTTTCGGCGAGCTCCTACAATGAGCAGTTCTTC. It yields the protein CASSFSASSYNEQFF.

The rearrangement joins TRBV10-3 to TRBJ1-1, with D possibly matching TRBD1 (6 bases). The length of the CDR3 is 12 residues. Germline values: CDR1 ENHRY, CDR2 SYGVKD. V was clipped by 9 bases and J by 4 bases, with 12 bases between them. The CDR3 coding sequence is TGTGCCATGATGGGGGGGGCCACTGAAGCTTTCTTT. This gives the protein CAMMGGATEAFF.

CDR3 protein: CATKSGANYGYTF. CDR3 bases: TGTGCCACCAAATCCGGGGCTAACTATGGCTACACCTTC. The rearrangement joins TRBV28 to TRBJ1-2; no reliable D call. The CDR3 runs to 13 residues. Germline lookup yields CDR1 MDHEN and CDR2 SYDVKM. The V end lost 10 bases, the J end lost 0 bases, and 12 bases lay between the germline ends.

The V call is TRBV15, the J call TRBJ1-4; D call uncertain. Germline CDR1 reads LNHNV; CDR2 reads YYDKDF (reference sequence). There are 12 residues in the CDR3. V was trimmed by 10 bases and J by 6 bases, leaving 12 bases between them. CDR3 nucleotide sequence: TGTGCCATCGGGGAGACCTATGAAAAACTGTTTTTT. As protein: CAIGETYEKLFF.

This chain joins TRBV7-9 and TRBJ2-7; 9 nucleotides align to TRBD2. With V trimmed by 5 bases and J by 3 bases, 17 bases remained unmatched. Looked up from germline, CDR1 is SEHNR and CDR2 is FQNEAQ (reference sequence). The CDR3 has 18 amino acids. The DNA of the CDR3 is TGTGCCAGCAGCAGCTCCGGACTAGCGCGATTCTCTCGCTACGAGCAGTACTTC. Amino acid sequence: CASSSSGLARFSRYEQYF. The variable domain in full, with the rest retrieved from reference TRBV7-9 and TRBJ2-7, is DTGVSQNPRHKITKRGQNVTFRCDPISEHNRLYWYRQTLGQGPEFLTYFQNEAQLEKSRLLSDRFSAERPKGSFSTLEIQRTEQGDSAMYLCASSSSGLARFSRYEQYFGPGTRLTVT.

This clone was counted a few times. The chain recombines TRBV18 with TRBJ1-1; TRBD1 might be the D (5 bases). CDR1 is KGHSH, CDR2 LQKENI, per germline. V lost 5 bases and J 0 bases, leaving 7 bases between the germline ends. This CDR3 spans 13 amino acids. The CDR3 DNA reads as TGTGCCAGCTCAGAGGGGCTGAACACTGAAGCTTTCTTT. Its protein is CASSEGLNTEAFF.

This sequence joins TRBV10-3 and TRBJ2-5; no firm D call. V dropped 10 bases and J dropped 3 bases, with 9 bases sitting between them. The germline V gene has CDR1 ENHRY and CDR2 SYGVKD. This CDR3 has 11 residues. CDR3 DNA sequence: TGTGCCACCCGAGAGGAAGAGACCCAGTACTTC. Protein: CATREEETQYF.

The chain combines TRBV19 with TRBJ2-2, with 8 positions matching TRBD2. V lost 3 bases, J lost 7 bases, and 7 bases stayed unmatched. Germline CDR1 reads LNHDA; CDR2 reads SQIVND (reference sequence). The length of the CDR3 is 15 residues. In DNA, the CDR3 is TGTGCCAGTAGTATGCTAGCGGGTACGAACGGGGAGCTGTTTTTT. Encoded protein: CASSMLAGTNGELFF.

This CDR3 reads CASSQDDRENQPQHF. CDR3 bases: TGTGCCAGCAGCCAAGATGACAGGGAGAATCAGCCCCAGCATTTT. The rearrangement links TRBV4-2 to TRBJ1-5; 7 bases line up with TRBD1. With V trimmed by 0 bases and J by 4 bases, 3 bases remained unmatched. Looked up from germline, CDR1 is LGHNA and CDR2 is YNFKEQ. The CDR3 consists of 15 residues.

The rearrangement uses TRBV28 and TRBJ2-5, with D perhaps TRBD2 (6 bases). The J call may be incorrect, as the DNA end agrees better with TRBJ2-7. The CDR3 loop spans 13 amino acids. Germline CDR1 is MDHEN and CDR2 is SYDVKM. The CDR3 nucleotides read TGTGCCAGCATTGAGACTAGCTCCTACGAGCAGTACTTC. It specifies CASIETSSYEQYF.

The genes are TRBV9 and TRBJ2-2, with 10 positions matching TRBD2. Trimming at V came to 4 bases and at J to 8 bases, leaving 5 bases not matched to a gene. The CDR3 contains 14 residues. CDR1 and CDR2 from the germline V gene are SGDLS and YYNGEE. The CDR3 DNA follows: TGTGCCAGCAGCTCAATACTAGCGGGAGGGGAGCTGTTTTTT. Protein sequence: CASSSILAGGELFF.

The CDR3 coding sequence is TGTGCCAGCAGCCAGGGGATTGGATTGGGAAATGAGCAGTTCTTC. Amino acid sequence: CASSQGIGLGNEQFF. The chain employs TRBV9 and TRBJ2-1; TRBD1 is a possible D gene (6 bases). Per the germline V gene, CDR1 is SGDLS and CDR2 is YYNGEE. Trimming took off 4 bases at V and 7 bases at J, with 18 bases between the two ends. The CDR3 has 15 amino acids. Complete variable domain (other parts from reference TRBV9 and TRBJ2-1): DSGVTQTPKHLITATGQRVTLRCSPRSGDLSVYWYQQSLDQGLQFLIQYYNGEERAKGNILERFSAQQFPDLHSELNLSSLELGDSALYFCASSQGIGLGNEQFFGPGTRLTVL.

The chain couples TRBV11-1 to TRBJ2-7; 9 bases are a match to TRBD1. Germline-derived CDR1 and CDR2 are SGHAT and FQDESV (reference sequence). V lost 2 bases to trimming and J lost 3 bases; unmatched junction nucleotides: 5. The CDR3 spans 15 residues. CDR3 sequence (DNA): TGTGCCAGCAGCTTATATCCGACAGGGGGCTACGAGCAGTACTTC. Translated, it gives CASSLYPTGGYEQYF. Complete variable domain (other parts from reference TRBV11-1 and TRBJ2-7): EAEVAQSPRYKITEKSQAVAFWCDPISGHATLYWYRQILGQGPELLVQFQDESVVDDSQLPKDRFSAERLKGVDSTLKIQPAELGDSAMYLCASSLYPTGGYEQYFGPGTRLTVT.

The table lists this clone with a count of one. The V and J genes are TRBV18 and TRBJ1-2; D may be TRBD1 (5 bases). The CDR3 sequence is 15 residues long. From germline, CDR1 is KGHSH and CDR2 LQKENI. V was trimmed by 0 bases and J by 4 bases, leaving 12 bases between them. DNA of the CDR3: TGTGCCAGCTCACCACCGTCTTCGGGGGTCTATGGCTACACCTTC. Residues: CASSPPSSGVYGYTF.

The chain joins TRBV28 to TRBJ1-5, with 7 positions matching TRBD1. Germline V gives CDR1 MDHEN, CDR2 SYDVKM. V trimming: 5 bases; J trimming: 7 bases; junction bases outside the gene matches: 11. The CDR3 length is 15 residues. This chain's CDR3 is CASSPGTGVEQPQHF. For the CDR3, the DNA is TGTGCCAGCAGTCCCGGAACAGGGGTGGAGCAGCCCCAGCATTTT.

This clone was detected only once. This chain joins TRBV27 and TRBJ1-5; weak D call: TRBD1 (6 bases). Germline-derived CDR1 and CDR2 are MNHEY and SMNVEV (reference sequence). The ends were cut back, 5 bases at V and 1 base at J, with 18 bases in the middle. This CDR3 is built from 17 residues. CDR3 nucleotide sequence: TGTGCCAGCAGTCCCTGGGTAGATGGACAGAGCAATCAGCCCCAGCATTTT. Translated: CASSPWVDGQSNQPQHF.

This rearrangement joins TRBV5-1 to TRBJ2-7; TRBD1 aligns across 11 bases. The CDR3 has 15 residues. V lost 1 base, J lost 4 bases, and 4 bases stayed unmatched. CDR1 is SGHRS, CDR2 YFSETQ, per germline. DNA for the CDR3: TGCGCCAGCAGCTTGAGTGGACAGGGGGCGTACGAGCAGTACTTC. Translation gives CASSLSGQGAYEQYF.

The V and J genes are TRBV27 and TRBJ2-3; D not certain. Germline CDR1 is MNHEY and CDR2 is SMNVEV (reference sequence). The V end lost 3 bases, the J end lost 1 base, and 8 bases lay between the germline ends. CDR3 size: 14 residues. The CDR3 DNA reads as TGTGCCAGCAGTTTTCGCATCGGCACAGATACGCAGTATTTT. Translated, it gives CASSFRIGTDTQYF.

This clone was seen only once. The chain combines TRBV28 with TRBJ1-2, with 7 positions matching TRBD1. The CDR3 is made up of 16 amino acids. V lost 2 bases, J lost 8 bases, and 14 bases stayed unmatched. From germline, CDR1 is MDHEN and CDR2 SYDVKM. The CDR3 sequence is CASSLGLGRGRGGYTF. The CDR3 DNA reads TGTGCCAGCAGTTTAGGCCTCGGGAGGGGGCGGGGCGGCTACACCTTC.

J is TRBJ2-5 and V is TRBV7-8; D ambiguous. The CDR3 is 11 residues long. V gave up 7 bases and J gave up 3 bases, with 6 bases separating them. Germline CDR1 is SGHVS and CDR2 is FQNEAQ. The CDR3 DNA sequence: TGTGCCAGCAAAGAGGAAGAGACCCAGTACTTC. Translated: CASKEEETQYF. The entire variable domain, with the rest obtained from reference TRBV7-8 and TRBJ2-5, is as follows: GAGVSQSPRYKVAKRGQDVALRCDPISGHVSLFWYQQALGQGPEFLTYFQNEAQLDKSGLPSDRFFAERPEGSVSTLKIQRTQQEDSAVYLCASKEEETQYFGPGTRLLVL.

This clone was observed once. The chain recombines TRBV13 with TRBJ1-1; no definite D call. Germline V gene lookup returns CDR1 PRHDT and CDR2 FYEKMQ (reference sequence). CDR3 length: 13 residues. V lost 3 bases to trimming and J lost 2 bases, with 7 bases between them. The CDR3 reads CASSLEANTEAFF. CDR3 nucleotide sequence: TGTGCCAGCAGCTTGGAGGCTAACACTGAAGCTTTCTTT.

This clone was counted a single time. The chain recombines TRBV11-2 with TRBJ2-1; the match to TRBD1 covers 7 bases. The germline V gene encodes CDR1 SGHAT and CDR2 FQNNGV. The CDR3 totals 15 residues. Unmatched junction bases numbered 0, after V lost 1 base and J lost 0 bases. The CDR3 here is CASSLAGGSYNEQFF. CDR3 nucleotides: TGTGCCAGCAGCTTAGCAGGGGGCTCCTACAATGAGCAGTTCTTC.

The chain uses TRBV27 and TRBJ2-7; no clear D gene. Per germline, CDR1 MNHEY and CDR2 SMNVEV (reference sequence). V gave up 5 bases and J gave up 0 bases, with 14 bases separating them. This CDR3 has 15 residues. The CDR3 sequence: CASSPVPSSSYEQYF. The CDR3 DNA reads TGTGCCAGCAGTCCAGTTCCCTCAAGCTCCTACGAGCAGTACTTC.

V usage is TRBV6-6 and J usage is TRBJ2-6; TRBD1 might be the D (5 bases). CDR3 size: 16 residues. Trimming shortened V by 5 bases and J by 1 base, and 12 bases separated the two germline ends. From germline, CDR1 is MNHNY and CDR2 SVGAGI (reference sequence). The DNA of the CDR3 is TGTGCCAGCAGTCCCCGACAGTTTTCTGGGGCCAACGTCCTGACTTTC. Translated, it gives CASSPRQFSGANVLTF.

With respect to this clone: One junction end disagrees with the germline gene, perhaps due to a read error. This sequence joins TRBV5-1 and TRBJ2-7; D remains ambiguous. This CDR3 region has 12 residues. CDR1 and CDR2 from the germline V gene are SGHRS and YFSETQ. CDR3 DNA sequence: TGTGCCAGCAGACGTAGCTCCTACGAGCAGTACTTC. Its translation: CASRRSSYEQYF.

J is TRBJ1-1 and V is TRBV29-1; TRBD1 might be the D (5 bases). The germline V gene encodes CDR1 SQVTM and CDR2 ANQGSEA. V lost 1 base, J lost 11 bases, and 14 bases lay in between. This CDR3 has 12 residues. The CDR3 DNA reads as TGCAGCGTTGAAGGGGGGGATCGGGAGGCTTTCTTT. Protein sequence: CSVEGGDREAFF.